A selection of T cell receptor beta chains follows, all from one sample in a study of blood T cell repertoires in COVID-19. The repertoire was sequenced with immunoSEQ multiplex PCR; TCRdb's copy has only in-frame clones and lacks some. The data show 150,000 or so clones, more than 75% seen once. Sample: PBMCs or T cells enriched from blood (not recorded which). These receptor sequences come from a man aged 35 to 55 who had recovered from COVID-19. CDR3s include the opening cysteine and the closing phenylalanine or tryptophan. The order of the fields is CDR3 protein, V gene.

CDR3aa: CASSWTSGGRTGELFF
v_gene: TRBV9

CDR3aa: CASSLGAAGGELFF
v_gene: TRBV11-2

CDR3aa: CASSPYRRQGETYGYTF
v_gene: TRBV18

CDR3aa: CVSSQVTGGTRTGELFF
v_gene: TRBV4-1

CDR3aa: CASSLGGTSGASSYNEQFF
v_gene: TRBV5-1

CDR3aa: CATGMGASYNEQFF
v_gene: TRBV5-1

CDR3aa: CASSFDSQAGETQYF
v_gene: TRBV5-4

CDR3aa: CASSLWLDRGRETQYF
v_gene: TRBV7-9

CDR3aa: CASSRTDYNEQFF
v_gene: TRBV2

CDR3aa: CASSERAGRNYGYTF
v_gene: TRBV6-1

CDR3aa: CASRGQGASSGNTIYF
v_gene: TRBV10-2

CDR3aa: CASSLDRGAEKLFF
v_gene: TRBV5-1

CDR3aa: CASSALLAGGILTGELFF
v_gene: TRBV7-3

CDR3aa: CASEYADTQYF
v_gene: TRBV2

CDR3aa: CASRDSGNTIYF
v_gene: TRBV7-9

CDR3aa: CASSIDPGKRNNEQFF
v_gene: TRBV19

CDR3aa: CASSEGGNYGYTF
v_gene: TRBV2

CDR3aa: CAWGLLTGAGGNSPLHF
v_gene: TRBV30

CDR3aa: CASSPLREPVNTIYF
v_gene: TRBV9

CDR3aa: CASSQPDRVYEQYF
v_gene: TRBV4-1

CDR3aa: CASSLTTTNTQYF
v_gene: TRBV7-3

CDR3aa: CASSPLPQSTGEKLFF
v_gene: TRBV7-2

CDR3aa: CASISGDYGYTF
v_gene: TRBV28

CDR3aa: CSVAGKLITEAFF
v_gene: TRBV29-1

CDR3aa: CASSSNGQVYEQYF
v_gene: TRBV5-1